Below, 9 T cell receptor beta chains from the same sample are listed, as sequenced in a study of breast tumors, draining lymph nodes, adjacent tissues. The lymph nodes were axillary draining lymph nodes from breast cancer patients. MiXCR, applied by TCRdb to the multiplex PCR reads, yields one record per CDR3 protein. The profile shows over 250,000 distinct CDR3 sequences, around 30% of them singletons. The sequencing input was axillary lymph node tissue. The receptors were sampled from a female donor with breast cancer. Some clones in this sample may be carry-over from other donors' samples.

The rearrangement uses TRBV19 and TRBJ1-6; 11 bases agree with TRBD1. V lost 6 bases, J lost 9 bases, and 4 bases stayed unmatched. Germline CDR1 and CDR2: LNHDA and SQIVND (reference sequence). This CDR3 has 14 residues. The DNA for the CDR3 is TGTGCCAGTAGAGGGACAGGGGGGAGTTCACCCCTCCACTTT. This gives the protein CASRGTGGSSPLHF.

This clonotype showed up just a few times. V usage is TRBV2 and J usage is TRBJ1-1, with D possibly being TRBD1 (6 bases). This CDR3 is 14 amino acids long. The ends were cut back, 7 bases at V and 2 bases at J, with 14 bases in the middle. CDR1 and CDR2 (germline): SNHLY, FYNNEI. CDR3 DNA sequence: TGTGCCAGCAAGGGGGGAGGAAGCAACACTGAAGCTTTCTTT. It specifies CASKGGGSNTEAFF.

This clonotype was found many times. The rearrangement uses TRBV2 and TRBJ2-2, with 12 bases lining up with TRBD2. V lost 4 bases to trimming and J lost 6 bases; unmatched junction nucleotides: 24. The CDR3 contains 22 residues. Germline V gives CDR1 SNHLY, CDR2 FYNNEI. This chain's CDR3 is CASSVRHPSLTSGSRMPGELFF. The CDR3 nucleotides read TGTGCCAGCAGTGTACGCCACCCTAGCCTGACTAGCGGGAGTAGGATGCCCGGGGAGCTGTTTTTT. Together with reference TRBV2 and TRBJ2-2, the CDR3 gives the full variable domain: EPEVTQTPSHQVTQMGQEVILRCVPISNHLYFYWYRQILGQKVEFLVSFYNNEISEKSEIFDDQFSVERPDGSNFTLKIRSTKLEDSAMYFCASSVRHPSLTSGSRMPGELFFGEGSRLTVL.

This clonotype was observed many times. The V gene is TRBV7-9, the J gene TRBJ2-5, with 16 bases that match TRBD2. V shed 3 bases and J 4 bases; nucleotides not matched to a gene: 8. The CDR3 runs to 18 residues. Germline-derived CDR1 and CDR2 are SEHNR and FQNEAQ (reference sequence). The CDR3 DNA reads TGTGCCAGCAGCTTGGGACTAGCGGGAGGGCGACGCTTAGAGACCCAGTACTTC. Its translation: CASSLGLAGGRRLETQYF.

The table lists this clonotype with many counts. The J gene is TRBJ2-5, the V gene TRBV2; TRBD2 is a possible D gene (5 bases). Germline loops: CDR1 SNHLY, CDR2 FYNNEI. V lost 4 bases and J 5 bases, leaving 11 bases between the germline ends. The CDR3 totals 13 residues. This CDR3 is CASSVLASETQYF. Here the CDR3 DNA reads TGTGCCAGCAGTGTCCTAGCCTCCGAGACCCAGTACTTC.

The table lists this clonotype with a few counts. The chain carries TRBV19 and TRBJ2-3, with 7 bases fitting TRBD2. Germline V gene data show CDR1 as LNHDA and CDR2 as SQIVND (reference sequence). The CDR3 extends over 18 amino acids. Unmatched junction bases numbered 11, after V lost 2 bases and J lost 0 bases. CDR3 nucleotide sequence: TGTGCCAGTAGTATAATGGCGGGAGTGGGCTCTAGCACAGATACGCAGTATTTT. This gives the protein CASSIMAGVGSSTDTQYF. The full variable domain, its missing parts supplied by reference TRBV19 and TRBJ2-3, is DGGITQSPKYLFRKEGQNVTLSCEQNLNHDAMYWYRQDPGQGLRLIYYSQIVNDFQKGDIAEGYSVSREKKESFPLTVTSAQKNPTAFYLCASSIMAGVGSSTDTQYFGPGTRLTVL.

The sample holds many counts of this clonotype. V gene TRBV25-1 combines with J gene TRBJ2-3; no definite D call. V shed 0 bases and J shed 2 bases, with 6 bases lying between them. The CDR3 runs 14 residues. The germline V gene has CDR1 MGHDK and CDR2 SYGVNS. As DNA, the CDR3 is TGTGCCAGCAGTGAATATCAGGCCACAGATACGCAGTATTTT. Protein: CASSEYQATDTQYF. Full variable domain (outside the CDR3, taken from reference TRBV25-1 and TRBJ2-3): EADIYQTPRYLVIGTGKKITLECSQTMGHDKMYWYQQDPGMELHLIHYSYGVNSTEKGDLSSESTVSRIRTEHFPLTLESARPSHTSQYLCASSEYQATDTQYFGPGTRLTVL.

At least ten counts were recorded for this clonotype. This rearrangement joins TRBV7-8 to TRBJ2-1, with D maybe TRBD1 (6 bases). The V gene's germline CDR1 is SGHVS and CDR2 FQNEAQ. The CDR3 has 14 amino acids. Between the trimmed V and J ends, which lost 5 bases and 4 bases, there was a span of 12 bases. In DNA, the CDR3 is TGTGCCAGCAGCCTACAGGGATTTTACAATGAGCAGTTCTTC. Its translation: CASSLQGFYNEQFF.

The J gene is TRBJ1-6, the V gene TRBV30, with D tentatively TRBD1 (6 bases). The CDR3 covers 16 residues. Trimming stripped 0 bases from V and 4 bases from J, with 13 bases between. Germline V lookup: CDR1 GTSNPN, CDR2 SVGIG (reference sequence). For the CDR3, the DNA is TGTGCCTGGAGTGTAGGGGGAGATGTTTATAATTCACCCCTCCACTTT. The encoded protein is CAWSVGGDVYNSPLHF.